What follows describes a single T cell receptor beta chain. Its antigen remains unknown. These data are taken from a study of cytomegalovirus exposure and HLA in healthy donors. Study-level points and caveats: As a later analysis showed, several of the most significant clusters appeared to be linked to common viral pathogens. V- and J-gene trimming of TCR beta was linked (in a later analysis) to a missense DCLRE1C variant. Using a false discovery rate of 0.05, a later analysis showed that fewer than 20,000 TCR beta sequences were associated with HLA alleles.

V shed 1 base and J shed 7 bases, with 13 bases lying between them. Germline lookup yields CDR1 SGHTA and CDR2 FQGNSA. The length of the CDR3 is 15 residues. PCR was performed using 60 Vbeta and 13 Jbeta primers. The data were produced by immunoSEQ multiplex PCR, yet TCRdb's version contains in-frame clones alone and is incomplete. The profile shows about 240,000 clones, 82% of them singletons. This receptor was identified in a woman in her thirties or forties in good health and CMV-seropositive. The rearrangement links TRBV7-2 to TRBJ2-2; no clear D. Sequences were obtained from PBMCs. The CDR3, as DNA: TGTGCCAGCAGCTTAGTACGACACGTGGGCGGGGAGCTGTTTTTT. Residues: CASSLVRHVGGELFF.